These T cell receptor beta chains were read from a single sample in a study of blood T cell repertoires in COVID-19. The repertoire was sequenced with immunoSEQ multiplex PCR; TCRdb's copy has only in-frame clones and lacks some. The data contain 200,000 to 300,000 clones, roughly 84% of them singletons. Sample: peripheral blood. The source is a woman in her thirties or forties who had recovered from COVID-19. The CDR3 runs from the conserved cysteine through the conserved F or W. D genes are given only for firm matches. Clone size is stated in some rows and not others, as once, few, many or a class when expanded.

>.|TRBV5-1|TRBD2|17|TRBJ2-7
TGCGCCAGCAGCCCTCTCCCCTGGGCGGGGGGTTCCTACGAGCAGTACTTC
CASSPLPWAGGSYEQYF
>.|TRBV20-1|.|10|TRBJ2-1
TGCAGTTCCGGCGGATTAGAGCAGTTCTTC
CSSGGLEQFF
>.|TRBV10-3|TRBD1|18|TRBJ1-5
TGTGCCATCAGTGCCCACCAATCGGACAGGGCTAGCAATCAGCCCCAGCATTTT
CAISAHQSDRASNQPQHF
>.|TRBV6-5|.|14|TRBJ1-3
TGTGCCAGCAGTTACGATGGGCCGGGAAACACCATATATTTT
CASSYDGPGNTIYF
>.|TRBV6-5|TRBD1|15|TRBJ2-1
TGTGCCAGCAGTTACGGACAGGGCCGGGTCAATGAGCAGTTCTTC
CASSYGQGRVNEQFF
>.|TRBV11-2|TRBD2|16|TRBJ2-5
TGTGCCAGCAGCTTGGGGACTAGCGGGGGGGAAGAGACCCAGTACTTC
CASSLGTSGGEETQYF
>few|TRBV27|TRBD2|14|TRBJ2-7
TGTGCCAGCAGTTTCTCTAGCGGGGCTTACGAGCAGTACTTC
CASSFSSGAYEQYF
>.|TRBV11-3|.|16|TRBJ2-5
TGTGCCAGCAGCTTACCACGCGGGACAGCCCAAGAGACCCAGTACTTC
CASSLPRGTAQETQYF
>.|TRBV3-1/TRBV3-2|TRBD1|12|TRBJ1-1
TGTGCCAGCAGCCCTCAGGGGGATGAAGCTTTCTTT
CASSPQGDEAFF
>.|TRBV7-9|TRBD1|14|TRBJ2-5
TGTGCCAGCAGGTCCGGGACAGTACAAGAGACCCAGTACTTC
CASRSGTVQETQYF
>.|TRBV18|TRBD1|17|TRBJ2-2
TGTGCCAGCTCACCATCTCAAGACAGGGGAAGGACCGGGGAGCTGTTTTTT
CASSPSQDRGRTGELFF
>.|TRBV7-9|TRBD1|16|TRBJ1-6
TGTGCCAGCAGCTTAGGGCGACAGGGCCCTGGTTCACCCCTCCACTTT
CASSLGRQGPGSPLHF
>.|TRBV4-1|TRBD2|17|TRBJ2-2
TGCGCCAGCAGCTCTCTTCTAGCGGGGGGTAGATCCGGGGAGCTGTTTTTT
CASSSLLAGGRSGELFF
>.|TRBV7-9|.|15|TRBJ2-1
TGTGCCAGCAGCTTAGAAGCGGCCCTAGGTAGCGAGCAGTTCTTC
CASSLEAALGSEQFF
>.|TRBV29-1|.|11|TRBJ1-2
TGCAGCGGCCGAGTAAACTATGGCTACACCTTC
CSGRVNYGYTF
>.|TRBV5-1|.|15|TRBJ1-6
TGCGCCAGCAGCTTGGGGACAGCCTATAATTCACCCCTCCACTTT
CASSLGTAYNSPLHF
>.|TRBV5-1|.|14|TRBJ1-1
TGCGCCAGCAGCCCGGGGCCAGGGGACACTGAAGCTTTCTTT
CASSPGPGDTEAFF
>.|TRBV5-5|.|15|TRBJ1-5
TGTGCCAGCAGCTTGGTGGGCGGGGGGGATCAGCCCCAGCATTTT
CASSLVGGGDQPQHF
>.|TRBV6-5|TRBD1|16|TRBJ1-2
TGTGCCAGCAGTTCAATCTCCACCGGGACAGTCTATGGCTACACCTTC
CASSSISTGTVYGYTF
>.|TRBV9|.|14|TRBJ1-2
TGTGCCAGCAGCGTAGGTAACACAAACTATGGCTACACCTTC
CASSVGNTNYGYTF
>once|TRBV28|.|15|TRBJ2-7
TGTGCCAGCAGTTGGCAGGGCAGGAGCTCCTACGAGCAGTACTTC
CASSWQGRSSYEQYF
>.|TRBV30|TRBD1|18|TRBJ2-6
TGTGCCTGGAGGGTACAGGGGGCCCGCCCCTCTGGGGCCAACGTCCTGACTTTC
CAWRVQGARPSGANVLTF
>.|TRBV6-5|.|14|TRBJ2-1
TGTGCCAGCAGTTATAACTCCGAGTACAATGAGCAGTTCTTC
CASSYNSEYNEQFF
>.|TRBV19|.|14|TRBJ1-5
TGTGCCAGTAGAGGGACACCGGGCAATCAGCCCCAGCATTTT
CASRGTPGNQPQHF
>.|TRBV28|.|13|TRBJ1-4
TGTGCCAGCAGACGGGTAGTGGGTGAAAAACTGTTTTTT
CASRRVVGEKLFF
>.|TRBV10-3|TRBD1|15|TRBJ2-7
TGTGCCATCAGTCGAGGACAGGGCAGCTCCTACGAGCAGTACTTC
CAISRGQGSSYEQYF
>.|TRBV5-1|.|13|TRBJ2-7
TGCGCCAGCAGGGTCCCCGGGGACTACGAGCAGTACTTC
CASRVPGDYEQYF
>.|TRBV5-5|.|16|TRBJ1-1
TGTGCCAGCAGCTTGGGAAGTCGGGGGGCGAAAGATGAAGCTTTCTTT
CASSLGSRGAKDEAFF
>.|TRBV9|.|13|TRBJ2-2
TGTGCCAGCAGCGTGGGACATCCCGGGGAGCTGTTTTTT
CASSVGHPGELFF
>once|TRBV6-2/TRBV6-3|TRBD1|14|TRBJ1-6
TGTGCCAGCAGCCCGGGACAGGGATGGTCACCCCTCCACTTT
CASSPGQGWSPLHF
>once|TRBV18|TRBD2|15|TRBJ2-7
TGTGCCAGCTCACCGTTACGGACTAGCTCTCACGAGCAGTACTTC
CASSPLRTSSHEQYF
>.|TRBV9|.|17|TRBJ1-2
TGTGCCAGCAGCGCGGGGGGCGGGGCGCCTTCCAACTGGGGCTACACCTTC
CASSAGGGAPSNWGYTF
>.|TRBV27|.|13|TRBJ1-1
TGTGCCAGCAGTTTAGTCGATGGAGCTGAAGCTTTCTTT
CASSLVDGAEAFF
>.|TRBV19|TRBD1|16|TRBJ2-1
TGTGCCAGTAGTGGCGGACAGGGAATCTCCTACAATGAGCAGTTCTTC
CASSGGQGISYNEQFF
>.|TRBV28|.|14|TRBJ1-5
TGTGCCAGCAATCGTTTCCAGGGCGATCAGCCCCAGCATTTT
CASNRFQGDQPQHF